The 18 T cell receptor beta chains below were found in one sample sequenced in a study of blood T cells in healthy people across ages. The second PCR ran roughly 6 to 11 cycles with a sample-barcoded 5' primer and J-beta primers. Each CDR3 protein gets one entry after TCRdb re-called the 5' RACE reads with MiXCR. The repertoire includes hundreds of thousands of distinct CDR3 sequences, more than 40% of them detected once, and roughly a fifth sits in the top ten. The sequenced sample was blood. The receptors derive from a man aged 60 to 69 in good health.

The V and J genes are TRBV20-1 and TRBJ1-2, with TRBD1 identical over 9 bases. J lost 6 bases, V lost 3 bases, and 5 bases had no gene match. Germline CDR1 reads DFQATT; CDR2 reads SNEGSKA (reference sequence). The CDR3 runs 13 residues. CDR3 sequence reads: CSARHRGPDGYTF. CDR3 nucleotides: TGCAGTGCTAGGCACAGGGGGCCGGATGGCTACACCTTC.

The chain links TRBV5-1 to TRBJ2-5; D is unclear. Trimming took off 0 bases at V and 4 bases at J, with 13 bases between the two ends. This CDR3 has 15 amino acids. CDR1 and CDR2 (germline): SGHRS, YFSETQ. The CDR3 spells CASSLGNSWGETQYF. Here the CDR3 DNA reads TGCGCCAGCAGCTTGGGTAATAGCTGGGGAGAGACCCAGTACTTC.

The V and J genes are TRBV4-3 and TRBJ2-4, with TRBD2 identical over 9 bases. Germline V CDR1 and CDR2: LGHNA, YSLEER. J gave up 7 bases and V 1 base, and 14 bases lay outside the gene matches. There are 18 residues in the CDR3. The CDR3 bases are TGCGCCAGCAGCCAAGTGGTTGCGGGGGGGCATTCTGGTAACATTCAGTACTTC. It specifies CASSQVVAGGHSGNIQYF.

This chain connects TRBV30 to TRBJ2-5, with D possibly TRBD2 on 6 matching bases. The CDR3 sequence is 15 residues long. In germline, CDR1 is GTSNPN, CDR2 SVGIG (reference sequence). V gave up 0 bases and J gave up 2 bases, with 13 bases separating them. CDR3 amino acids: CAWSVQPGGQETQYF. The CDR3 DNA follows: TGTGCCTGGAGTGTACAGCCAGGAGGGCAAGAGACCCAGTACTTC.

This clonotype has at least ten counts. The gene calls are TRBV20-1 and TRBJ2-7; D is unresolved. The CDR3 sequence is 12 residues long. The germline V and J ends were trimmed by 3 bases and 2 bases, with 8 bases remaining between them. The germline gives CDR1 DFQATT, CDR2 SNEGSKA (reference sequence). CDR3 region: CSASTGTYEQYF. The CDR3, as DNA: TGCAGTGCTAGTACTGGCACCTACGAGCAGTACTTC.

In its sample, this clonotype was seen many times. The V and J genes are TRBV5-1 and TRBJ2-1; D perhaps matches TRBD2 (6 bases). The V gene lost 4 bases and the J gene lost 7 bases, with 15 bases spanning the gap. Germline V CDR1 and CDR2: SGHRS, YFSETQ. This CDR3 is built from 14 residues. The CDR3 nucleotides are TGCGCCAGCAGCCCCAGCCGGGGGAAGAATGAGCAGTTCTTC. It yields the protein CASSPSRGKNEQFF.

This clonotype was counted a single time. The chain combines TRBV12-3 or TRBV12-4 with TRBJ2-1; 14 bases line up with TRBD2. The J call may be mistaken, given a closer DNA end match to TRBJ2-7. The CDR3 is 17 residues long. The CDR3 DNA reads TGTGCCAGCACTGGGACTAGCGGGGGTAGCTCCTACAATGAGCAGTACTTC. Translated, it gives CASTGTSGGSSYNEQYF.

CDR3 in DNA: TGCGCCAGCAGCCACCCATCCGGCCGCGCAGGGGATGAGCAGTTCTTC. This gives the protein CASSHPSGRAGDEQFF. The chain couples TRBV4-3 to TRBJ2-1, with D perhaps matching TRBD1 (6 bases). This CDR3 has 16 amino acids. Trimming took 3 bases from V and 8 from J, leaving 20 bases between them. Germline-derived CDR1 and CDR2 are LGHNA and YSLEER.

V is TRBV27 and J is TRBJ2-6, with 7 nucleotides matching TRBD1. V shed 1 base, J shed 0 bases, and the junction held 6 bases outside the gene matches. The CDR3 has 18 residues. The germline V gene has CDR1 MNHEY and CDR2 SMNVEV (reference sequence). The CDR3 bases are TGTGCCAGCAGTTTATGGGCAGGGGGTGGCTCTGGGGCCAACGTCCTGACTTTC. This codes for CASSLWAGGGSGANVLTF.

The rearrangement uses TRBV7-9 and TRBJ2-7, with D hard to call. V lost 5 bases to trimming and J lost 2 bases, with 4 bases between them. CDR1 is SEHNR and CDR2 is FQNEAQ in the germline V gene (reference sequence). This CDR3 comprises 11 residues. The CDR3 reads CASSAPYEQYF. CDR3 DNA: TGTGCCAGCAGCGCGCCCTACGAGCAGTACTTC.

The rearrangement uses TRBV27 and TRBJ2-4, with a possible D match to TRBD2 (6 bases). The J call may be in error: the DNA end matches TRBJ2-7 better. This CDR3 is 14 amino acids long. Germline V CDR1 and CDR2: MNHEY, SMNVEV (reference sequence). Written as DNA, the CDR3 is TGTGCCAGCAGTGCGCGGGGCGGGTACTACGAGCAGTACTTC. Residues: CASSARGGYYEQYF.

The J gene is TRBJ2-3, the V gene TRBV25-1, with 12 positions matching TRBD2. Germline loops: CDR1 MGHDK, CDR2 SYGVNS. With 7 bases clipped from V and 4 bases from J, the junction kept 6 bases outside the gene matches. This CDR3 has 15 residues. The CDR3 is CASNLAGGIADTQYF. The CDR3 DNA follows: TGTGCCAGCAACCTAGCGGGGGGGATCGCAGATACGCAGTATTTT.

The chain recombines TRBV20-1 with TRBJ2-7; perhaps TRBD1 as D (7 bases). The CDR3 is made up of 15 amino acids. V shed 7 bases and J shed 1 base, with 20 bases lying between them. CDR1 and CDR2 from the germline V gene are DFQATT and SNEGSKA (reference sequence). The CDR3 reads CSGEDRTTYSYEQYF. In DNA, the CDR3 is TGCAGTGGGGAGGACAGGACGACTTATTCCTACGAGCAGTACTTC.

The chain combines TRBV18 with TRBJ2-1, with 7 bases identical to TRBD1. The CDR3 length is 15 residues. Germline V CDR1 and CDR2: KGHSH, LQKENI. V was pared by 4 bases and J by 6 bases, with 9 bases of the junction left unmatched. This CDR3 reads CASSLGKGAANEQFF. DNA of the CDR3: TGTGCCAGCTCACTAGGGAAGGGGGCAGCCAATGAGCAGTTCTTC.

V is TRBV3-1 and J is TRBJ1-1; tentative D call: TRBD1 (5 bases). Germline loops: CDR1 LGHDT, CDR2 YNNKEL (reference sequence). The CDR3 sequence is 14 residues long. V dropped 1 base and J dropped 11 bases, with 17 bases sitting between them. CDR3 in amino acids: CASSQGPSGRAAFF. CDR3 DNA: TGTGCCAGCAGCCAAGGGCCCTCCGGCAGGGCGGCTTTCTTT.

This clonotype was picked up many times. The rearrangement uses TRBV7-2 and TRBJ1-4; 10 bases agree with TRBD1. The V segment lost 3 bases and the J segment 8 bases; nucleotides outside the gene matches: 3. The CDR3 is 14 residues long. Germline V gene lookup returns CDR1 SGHTA and CDR2 FQGNSA. CDR3 amino acids: CASSLDRGGEKLFF. As DNA, the CDR3 is TGTGCCAGCAGCTTGGACAGGGGGGGAGAAAAACTGTTTTTT.

This clonotype was counted ten times or more. The chain is built from TRBV28 and TRBJ1-2, with TRBD1 identical over 8 bases. CDR3 size: 16 residues. V lost 6 bases and J lost 6; bases outside the gene matches: 15. Germline assignment: CDR1 MDHEN and CDR2 SYDVKM. The CDR3 nucleotides read TGTGCCAGCAGAACCCCTCAGGGGGCGAGGGGCAATGGCTACACCTTC. This encodes CASRTPQGARGNGYTF.

J is TRBJ2-7 and V is TRBV6-1, with TRBD1 as a possible D gene (6 bases). The V end was cut by 6 bases, the J end by 0 bases, with 18 bases between. The CDR3 loop spans 16 amino acids. CDR1 and CDR2 (germline): MNHNS, SASEGT. CDR3 DNA: TGTGCCAGCAGCGCAAACAGGGCTTCCCTCTCCTACGAGCAGTACTTC. It yields the protein CASSANRASLSYEQYF.